The 21 T cell receptor beta chains below all came from one sample that was sequenced in a study of cytomegalovirus exposure and HLA in healthy donors. PCR amplification relied on 60 Vbeta primers (plus 13 Jbeta primers). Repertoires were generated with immunoSEQ multiplex PCR, while TCRdb's copy carries only in-frame clones and drops some. Seen here are roughly 140,000 clones, roughly 63% observed once, and the top ten hold about 7.1%. The sequenced sample was PBMCs. The receptor source for this set is a woman in her sixties or seventies in good health and CMV-seropositive.

The rearrangement joins TRBV9 to TRBJ1-1; 9 nucleotides align to TRBD1. Germline V CDR1 and CDR2: SGDLS, YYNGEE. Trimming removed 3 bases from V and 5 bases from J; junction bases left unmatched: 8. CDR3 length equals 15 residues. The CDR3 bases are TGTGCCAGCAGCGGGCAGACAGGGGGATGGACTGAAGCTTTCTTT. Residues: CASSGQTGGWTEAFF.

CDR3 DNA sequence: TGTGCCAGCAGCTTAGGGGTACTAGCGGGCACAGATACGCAGTATTTT. Translation gives CASSLGVLAGTDTQYF. V gene TRBV13 combines with J gene TRBJ2-3; 8 bases fit TRBD2. The CDR3 runs 16 residues. The V and J ends lost 0 bases and 1 base, in that order; junction bases with no gene match: 3. Germline V gene data show CDR1 as PRHDT and CDR2 as FYEKMQ (reference sequence).

This chain joins TRBV30 and TRBJ2-5, with unresolved D. V was trimmed by 5 bases and J by 4 bases, leaving 8 bases between them. Germline V CDR1 and CDR2: GTSNPN, SVGIG (reference sequence). The CDR3 totals 11 residues. CDR3 loop: CAWAVAETQYF. As DNA, the CDR3 is TGTGCCTGGGCCGTGGCAGAGACCCAGTACTTC.

CDR3 DNA: TGTGCCAGCAGCCGAGACAGAAGCAATCAGCCCCAGCATTTT. Amino acid sequence: CASSRDRSNQPQHF. This chain links TRBV7-8 with TRBJ1-5; maybe TRBD1 (5 bases). CDR1 is SGHVS and CDR2 is FQNEAQ in the germline V gene. The V and J ends lost 5 bases and 1 base respectively, with 9 bases between them. This CDR3 has 14 amino acids.

The chain carries TRBV5-4 and TRBJ2-5; D might be TRBD1 (7 bases). The CDR3 runs 13 residues. V was clipped by 5 bases and J by 4 bases, with 12 bases between them. The germline V gene encodes CDR1 SGHNT and CDR2 YYREEE (reference sequence). CDR3: CASSYQGGETQYF. The CDR3, as DNA: TGTGCCAGCAGTTATCAGGGGGGAGAGACCCAGTACTTC.

The chain joins TRBV7-9 to TRBJ2-1, with 8 bases identical to TRBD1. V gave up 3 bases and J gave up 8 bases; unmatched junction bases: 3. Germline V gene sequence: CDR1 SEHNR, CDR2 FQNEAQ (reference sequence). The CDR3 loop spans 13 amino acids. CDR3 DNA: TGTGCCAGCAGCTTGACGGGACAGGATGAGCAGTTCTTC. Translating it yields CASSLTGQDEQFF.

CDR3 region: CASSTGISTYTDTQYF. As DNA, the CDR3 is TGTGCCAGCAGCACAGGGATCTCCACTTACACAGATACGCAGTATTTT. The rearrangement joins TRBV7-9 to TRBJ2-3; a weak D match, TRBD1 (6 bases). This CDR3 comprises 16 residues. Germline V gives CDR1 SEHNR, CDR2 FQNEAQ (reference sequence). V dropped 5 bases and J dropped 2 bases, with 17 bases sitting between them.

The genes are TRBV4-1 and TRBJ2-3; 8 bases match TRBD2. CDR3 length equals 18 residues. Germline assignment: CDR1 MGHRA and CDR2 YSYEKL. The V gene end was trimmed by 0 bases and the J gene end by 5 bases; junction bases not matched to a gene: 13. CDR3 loop: CASSQDIEAVLAGDTQYF. The CDR3 nucleotides read TGCGCCAGCAGCCAAGATATTGAGGCAGTCCTAGCGGGAGATACGCAGTATTTT.

J is TRBJ1-3 and V is TRBV5-4, with D possibly matching TRBD1 (5 bases). CDR1 and CDR2 (germline): SGHNT, YYREEE (reference sequence). The ends were cut back, 2 bases at V and 3 bases at J, with 15 bases in the middle. This CDR3 is built from 16 residues. CDR3 loop: CASSFSRAGLGNTIYF. CDR3 DNA sequence: TGTGCCAGCAGCTTTAGCAGGGCTGGGCTTGGAAACACCATATATTTT.

This clone came up a few times. The rearrangement joins TRBV28 to TRBJ1-1; D remains ambiguous. This CDR3 has 13 residues. Between the trimmed V and J ends, which lost 2 bases and 6 bases, there was a span of 10 bases. Germline V CDR1 and CDR2: MDHEN, SYDVKM. DNA of the CDR3: TGTGCCAGCAGTTTAATGACGGGGTCTGAAGCTTTCTTT. Translation: CASSLMTGSEAFF.

This chain connects TRBV18 to TRBJ1-1; 10 bases line up with TRBD1. The V gene end was trimmed by 0 bases and the J gene end by 6 bases; junction bases not matched to a gene: 1. The germline V gene has CDR1 KGHSH and CDR2 LQKENI. The CDR3 totals 14 residues. The CDR3 loop is CASSPPGQGPEAFF. The CDR3, as DNA: TGTGCCAGCTCACCACCGGGACAGGGGCCTGAAGCTTTCTTT. The whole variable domain, filled in from reference TRBV18 and TRBJ1-1, reads NAGVMQNPRHLVRRRGQEARLRCSPMKGHSHVYWYRQLPEEGLKFMVYLQKENIIDESGMPKERFSAEFPKEGPSILRIQQVVRGDSAAYFCASSPPGQGPEAFFGQGTRLTVV.

The J gene is TRBJ1-2, the V gene TRBV20-1, with D possibly being TRBD1 (5 bases). Trimming removed 2 bases at V and 8 bases at J, with 9 bases between. This CDR3 has 11 amino acids. The germline V gene encodes CDR1 DFQATT and CDR2 SNEGSKA (reference sequence). CDR3 protein: CSARSGNGYTF. CDR3 DNA sequence: TGCAGTGCTAGATCAGGGAACGGCTACACCTTC.

In the case of this clone: In the same sample, other DNA sequences code for this CDR3. The chain couples TRBV6-5 to TRBJ1-1; D unresolved. V dropped 0 bases and J dropped 0 bases, with 5 bases sitting between them. The CDR3 sequence is 14 residues long. The germline CDR1 and CDR2 sequences are MNHEY and SVGAGI. Written as DNA, the CDR3 is TGTGCCAGCAGTTACTCGGCGGTGAACACTGAAGCTTTCTTT. Residues: CASSYSAVNTEAFF.

This clone occurred a few times. The chain recombines TRBV7-9 with TRBJ2-3; 8 bases line up with TRBD1. Germline V gene lookup returns CDR1 SEHNR and CDR2 FQNEAQ (reference sequence). The CDR3 extends over 14 amino acids. Trimming took 6 bases from V and 6 from J; bases not matched to a gene: 8. In nucleotides, the CDR3 is TGTGCCAGCAGAATCACAGGGGGACTTGATACGCAGTATTTT. Translation gives CASRITGGLDTQYF. The full variable domain, in which reference TRBV7-9 and TRBJ2-3 provide the parts outside the CDR3, is DTGVSQNPRHKITKRGQNVTFRCDPISEHNRLYWYRQTLGQGPEFLTYFQNEAQLEKSRLLSDRFSAERPKGSFSTLEIQRTEQGDSAMYLCASRITGGLDTQYFGPGTRLTVL.

The chain joins TRBV10-3 to TRBJ2-7; no clear D. V lost 0 bases and J lost 5, with 2 bases in between. The CDR3 runs to 11 residues. Germline CDR1 and CDR2: ENHRY and SYGVKD. Here the CDR3 reads CAISESNEQYF. As DNA, the CDR3 is TGTGCCATCAGTGAGTCTAACGAGCAGTACTTC.

This clone appeared a few times. This chain uses TRBV6-1 with TRBJ1-1; TRBD1 is a possible D gene (5 bases). There are 15 residues in the CDR3. V was trimmed by 2 bases and J by 1 base, leaving 11 bases between them. Germline V gene lookup returns CDR1 MNHNS and CDR2 SASEGT. This CDR3 reads CASSEWGRRNTEAFF. The DNA of the CDR3 is TGTGCCAGCAGTGAATGGGGGAGGAGGAACACTGAAGCTTTCTTT.

The gene calls are TRBV4-1 and TRBJ2-7; D is undetermined. The CDR3 sequence is 16 residues long. V lost 0 bases and J lost 3, with 15 bases in between. Germline V gene lookup returns CDR1 MGHRA and CDR2 YSYEKL. DNA for the CDR3: TGCGCCAGCAGCCAAGATCTTTCCTACCAACTCTACGAGCAGTACTTC. As protein: CASSQDLSYQLYEQYF.

The genes are TRBV18 and TRBJ1-3; TRBD1 matches at 7 bases. The germline gives CDR1 KGHSH, CDR2 LQKENI. This CDR3 is 14 amino acids long. Unmatched junction bases numbered 2, after V lost 4 bases and J lost 2 bases. CDR3 in DNA: TGTGCCAGCTCACAAGGGACAGCTGGAAACACCATATATTTT. It is translated as CASSQGTAGNTIYF.

The chain links TRBV28 to TRBJ2-1; maybe TRBD2 (6 bases). The V and J ends lost 1 base and 12 bases respectively, with 13 bases between them. Germline V CDR1 and CDR2: MDHEN, SYDVKM. The CDR3 runs 13 residues. For the CDR3, the DNA is TGTGCCAGCAGTTTATTTGCGGGGAAAGGGCAGTTCTTC. It encodes CASSLFAGKGQFF.

This clone was picked up a small number of times. The V gene is TRBV28, the J gene TRBJ2-3; 12 bases align to TRBD1. This CDR3 region has 17 residues. V lost 5 bases to trimming and J lost 5 bases; unmatched junction nucleotides: 11. The germline V gene has CDR1 MDHEN and CDR2 SYDVKM. Written as DNA, the CDR3 is TGTGCCAGCAGTCCGTCTCCGGGACAGGGGGCCAGAGATACGCAGTATTTT. Amino acids: CASSPSPGQGARDTQYF.

The chain recombines TRBV30 with TRBJ2-5; D call uncertain. Per germline, CDR1 GTSNPN and CDR2 SVGIG (reference sequence). The length of the CDR3 is 13 residues. Trimming stripped 4 bases from V and 4 bases from J, with 13 bases between. The CDR3 sequence is CAWNLGVRETQYF. CDR3 nucleotide sequence: TGTGCCTGGAACTTAGGAGTTCGAGAGACCCAGTACTTC.